Sequencing of this TCR beta chain was carried out in a study of regulatory T cells in long-lasting Graves disease. Time point noted: persistent/refractory GD, antithyroid drugs over 5 years with positive TRAb. From PBMCs, RNA was extracted and then used to make the TCR library. Through Arm-PCR of CDR3 regions and iRepertoire HTBI primers, TCR beta libraries were built. MiXCR was run by TCRdb on the multiplex PCR reads, yielding one entry per CDR3 protein. The sample includes some 340,000 distinct CDR3 sequences, roughly 25% of them seen just once. At least ten counts were recorded for this clonotype. The target antigen is unknown. Study-wide findings and caveats: Persistent patients shared more public clonotypes (2,741) than new patients (just under 1,000).

The sequence derives from a woman aged 40 to 49 with Graves disease. The specimen was peripheral blood mononuclear cells (PBMCs), collected when the disease was refractory, from a patient treated with antithyroid drugs.

CDR3 DNA sequence: TGTGCCAGCTCCCACCTCGGACATCGGCCGAACACTGAAGCTTTCTTT. Its protein is CASSHLGHRPNTEAFF. J is TRBJ1-1 and V is TRBV28; D may be TRBD1 (5 bases). The CDR3 covers 16 residues. Germline-derived CDR1 and CDR2 are MDHEN and SYDVKM. The V end lost 8 bases, the J end lost 1 base, and 20 bases lay between the germline ends.